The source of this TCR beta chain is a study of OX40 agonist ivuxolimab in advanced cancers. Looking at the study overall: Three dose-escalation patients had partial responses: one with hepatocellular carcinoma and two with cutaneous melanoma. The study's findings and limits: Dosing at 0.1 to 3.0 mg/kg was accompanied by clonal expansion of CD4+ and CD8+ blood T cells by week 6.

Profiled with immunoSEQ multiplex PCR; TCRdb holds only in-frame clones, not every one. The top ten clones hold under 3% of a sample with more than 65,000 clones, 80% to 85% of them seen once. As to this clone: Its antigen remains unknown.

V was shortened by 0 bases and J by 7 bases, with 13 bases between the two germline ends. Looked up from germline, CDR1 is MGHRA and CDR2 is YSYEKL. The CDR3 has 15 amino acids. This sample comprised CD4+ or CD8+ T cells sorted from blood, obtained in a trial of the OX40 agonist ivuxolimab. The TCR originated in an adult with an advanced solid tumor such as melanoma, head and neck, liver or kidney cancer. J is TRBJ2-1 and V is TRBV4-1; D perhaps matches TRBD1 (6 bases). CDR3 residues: CASSQDLQGRNEQFF. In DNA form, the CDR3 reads TGCGCCAGCAGCCAAGATTTACAGGGTAGGAATGAGCAGTTCTTC.